This TCR beta chain was profiled in a study of T cell repertoires in cytomegalovirus infection. This clonotype was seen at least ten times. Trimming cost V 4 bases and J 2 bases, with 14 bases left between them. Germline CDR1 is SGHVS and CDR2 is FNYEAQ. This CDR3 is 15 amino acids long. TCRdb fed the reads into MiXCR, producing one record per CDR3 protein. The data hold 200,000 to 300,000 distinct CDR3 sequences, with about 13% observed a single time. The receptor was derived from a human donor in good health (CMV status not recorded). Some clones in this sample may be carry-over from other donors' samples. The rearrangement joins TRBV7-6 to TRBJ2-5; weak D call: TRBD2 (6 bases). The sample consisted of PBMCs. The CDR3 DNA sequence: TGTGCCAGCAGCTACACCGGGACTGCACAAGAGACCCAGTACTTC. It encodes CASSYTGTAQETQYF.